A selection of T cell receptor beta chains follows, all from one sample in a study of cytomegalovirus exposure and HLA in healthy donors. The repertoire was sequenced with immunoSEQ multiplex PCR; TCRdb's copy has only in-frame clones and lacks some. The table has about 160,000 clones, under 75% seen once. Sequencing input: PBMCs. These receptors were collected from a man aged 40-49 years in good health and CMV-seropositive. CDR3s include the opening cysteine and the closing phenylalanine or tryptophan. The D gene is left open where the match is weak. Some rows have no size entry. The others give once, few or many, or a class for an expanded clone.

NA TRBJ1-2 TRBV9 TRBD1 TGTGCCAGCAGCTTAGGACAGGGATCCTATGGCTACACCTTC CASSLGQGSYGYTF
few TRBJ1-2 TRBV15 NA TGTGCCACCAACCTAGAATTTAATGGCTACACCTTC CATNLEFNGYTF
NA TRBJ2-5 TRBV7-8 NA TGTGCCAGCACCCTCCCGGGAACCCAAGAGACCCAGTACTTC CASTLPGTQETQYF
NA TRBJ2-5 TRBV5-1 TRBD1 TGCGCCAGCAGCCGCTGGGGACAGGGGTCGAAGACCCAGTACTTC CASSRWGQGSKTQYF
NA TRBJ2-7 TRBV9 TRBD2 TGTGCCAGCAGCCCCAGTGGGAGCGGGGGGGTTTACGAGCAGTACTTC CASSPSGSGGVYEQYF
NA TRBJ2-6 TRBV5-4 TRBD1 TGTGCCAGCAGCTCCAAGACAGGGGGCTCCGGGGCCAACGTCCTGACTTTC CASSSKTGGSGANVLTF
NA TRBJ1-3 TRBV5-6 NA TGTGCCAGCAGCAGGGGCCGAAACACCATATATTTT CASSRGRNTIYF
once TRBJ1-1 TRBV4-1 TRBD1 TGCGCCAGCAGCCAACCCGACAGGGAGAACACTGAAGCTTTCTTT CASSQPDRENTEAFF
NA TRBJ1-1 TRBV5-1 TRBD1 TGCGCCAGCAGCCGGGACAGAGAGGAAGCTTTCTTT CASSRDREEAFF
NA TRBJ2-2 TRBV6-6 NA TGTGCCAGCGGTGGGGAGACTTACACCGGGGAGCTGTTTTTT CASGGETYTGELFF
NA TRBJ2-2 TRBV5-1 NA TGCGCCAGCAGCTTCGGACTAATGACCGGGGAGCTGTTTTTT CASSFGLMTGELFF
NA TRBJ1-5 TRBV27 NA TGTGCCAGCAGTCGAAAACAGGCGCAGCCCCAGCATTTT CASSRKQAQPQHF
NA TRBJ2-2 TRBV19 TRBD1 TGTGCCAGTAGTCCCAGGGGGCAGGGCACCGGGGAGCTGTTTTTT CASSPRGQGTGELFF
NA TRBJ1-2 TRBV5-1 TRBD1 TGCGCCAGCAGCTTGGAGGGCCAGGGGGACTATGGCTACACCTTC CASSLEGQGDYGYTF
NA TRBJ2-7 TRBV7-3 NA TGTGCCAGCAGCCCATGGGGAGGCAGCGACGAGCAGTACTTC CASSPWGGSDEQYF
NA TRBJ2-3 TRBV4-2 TRBD2 TGTGCCAGCACCGCGAGGGAGGCGGGGGGCAGGGGCAATACGCAGTATTTT CASTAREAGGRGNTQYF
few TRBJ2-1 TRBV7-9 NA TGTGCCAGCAGCTTAACAGGGAATGAGCAGTTCTTC CASSLTGNEQFF
NA TRBJ2-7 TRBV30 TRBD2 TGTGCCTGGGGTGGGGGGGGACTAGCGGCCTACGAGCAGTACTTC CAWGGGGLAAYEQYF
NA TRBJ1-6 TRBV4-1 NA TGCGCCAGCAGCCAAGCCTTGGCCCTCAGCTCCTATAATTCACCCCTCCACTTT CASSQALALSSYNSPLHF
NA TRBJ2-2 TRBV10-3 TRBD2 TGTGCCATCAGTGCGCTTCTACTAGCGGGGAGAAGGACCGGGGAGCTGTTTTTT CAISALLLAGRRTGELFF
NA TRBJ2-7 TRBV13 NA TGTGCCAGCAGCCAGGCCTCCTACGAGCAGTACTTC CASSQASYEQYF
NA TRBJ1-3 TRBV5-1 NA TGCGCCAGCAGCGCCGGGATCTCTGGAAACACCATATATTTT CASSAGISGNTIYF
once TRBJ2-7 TRBV9 TRBD1 TGTGCCAGCAGCGTAGGAGGGGGCGGCTCCTACGAGCAGTACTTC CASSVGGGGSYEQYF
NA TRBJ1-1 TRBV5-1 TRBD1 TGCGCCAGCAGCTACTCGACAGGGGAAGGCACTGAAGCTTTCTTT CASSYSTGEGTEAFF
NA TRBJ1-1 TRBV6-1 NA TGTGCCAGCAGTGAAGGGTTGCGCGACAGGAAAGGGGCTGAAGCTTTCTTT CASSEGLRDRKGAEAFF
NA TRBJ2-7 TRBV6-1 TRBD1 TGTGCCAGCAGTCCGTACAGGGGCGAGCAGTACTTC CASSPYRGEQYF
NA TRBJ2-3 TRBV19 TRBD1 TGTGCCAGTAGGGGACAGGGTAAAGGCGCAGATACGCAGTATTTT CASRGQGKGADTQYF
many TRBJ1-5 TRBV4-3 NA TGCGCCAGCAGCCGGAATGAACAGGGCTATCAGCCCCAGCATTTT CASSRNEQGYQPQHF
NA TRBJ1-2 TRBV5-4 TRBD1 TGTGCCAGCAGCTCCACAGGGGAAGGGGGAGGCTACACCTTC CASSSTGEGGGYTF
NA TRBJ1-6 TRBV11-2 NA TGTGCCAGCAGCCCCCCGAATTCACCCCTCCACTTT CASSPPNSPLHF
NA TRBJ1-3 TRBV29-1 TRBD1 TGCAGCGCTCGGGACAGGGGGGCTGGAAACACCATATATTTT CSARDRGAGNTIYF
NA TRBJ1-5 TRBV19 TRBD1 TGTGCCAGTAGGACAGGGTTGAATCAGCCCCAGCATTTT CASRTGLNQPQHF
NA TRBJ2-1 TRBV5-6 TRBD2 TGTGCCAGCAGCTCCCGACTAGCGCACTACAATGAGCAGTTCTTC CASSSRLAHYNEQFF
many TRBJ1-2 TRBV23-1 TRBD1 TGCGCCAGCATTTTACAGGGGGCTAACTATGGCTACACCTTC CASILQGANYGYTF
once TRBJ1-2 TRBV29-1 NA TGCAGCGTTGAACGGGGAGTTGATGGCTACACCTTC CSVERGVDGYTF
NA TRBJ1-2 TRBV2 NA TGTGCCAGGTCAATGGGGGAGGGAGCTAACTATGGCTACACCTTC CARSMGEGANYGYTF
NA TRBJ1-1 TRBV1 NA TGCACCAGCAGCCAAGATTGGGCGAACACTGAAGCTTTCTTT CTSSQDWANTEAFF
once TRBJ1-6 TRBV27 NA TGTGCCAGCAGGTCAGGGAATGCTAATTCACCCCTCCACTTT CASRSGNANSPLHF
NA TRBJ1-2 TRBV6-1 NA TGTGCCAGCAGACGGGGGGATTGGGGCTACACCTTC CASRRGDWGYTF
NA TRBJ1-1 TRBV5-1 NA TGCGCCAGCAGCTTGGGCAGGGAAGCTTTCTTT CASSLGREAFF
NA TRBJ2-4 TRBV7-6 TRBD1 TGTGCCAGCAGCTTAGGACAGGGGGCCAAAAACATTCAGTACTTC CASSLGQGAKNIQYF
NA TRBJ2-5 TRBV7-9 NA TGTGCCAGCAGCTTAATGGCGGGGTGGGAGACCCAGTACTTC CASSLMAGWETQYF
few TRBJ2-2 TRBV2 TRBD2 TGTGCCAGCAGTGTGAGTCTAGCGGGGCCGAACACCGGGGAGCTGTTTTTT CASSVSLAGPNTGELFF
few TRBJ1-1 TRBV7-2 NA TGTGCCAGCAGCGAGGGCAGGGGCACTGAAGCTTTCTTT CASSEGRGTEAFF
NA TRBJ1-2 TRBV7-2 TRBD1 TGTGCCAGCAGCTTGGACCGGGACAGTCTCTATGGCTACACCTTC CASSLDRDSLYGYTF
once TRBJ1-4 TRBV4-2 NA TGTGCCAGCAGCCAAGTGAAGGGAGTAGATGAAAAACTGTTTTTT CASSQVKGVDEKLFF
NA TRBJ2-1 TRBV7-8 TRBD2 TGTGCCAGCAGCCCTCAAGCGGGGGGAAATAATGAGCAGTTCTTC CASSPQAGGNNEQFF
NA TRBJ2-7 TRBV7-2 NA TGTGCCAGCAGCTTAGCGAGGCGGGCGAGAGCCTACGAGCAGTACTTC CASSLARRARAYEQYF
NA TRBJ2-3 TRBV7-9 TRBD1 TGTGCCAGCAGGAGTCTGGGACAGGGACGCACAGATACGCAGTATTTT CASRSLGQGRTDTQYF
NA TRBJ1-5 TRBV5-6 NA TGTGCCAGCAGCTTGGCCGTAGGCAATCAGCCCCAGCATTTT CASSLAVGNQPQHF
NA TRBJ2-5 TRBV7-3 NA TGTGCCAGCAGCTTGAGGGCCCAAGAGACCCAGTACTTC CASSLRAQETQYF
NA TRBJ2-7 TRBV11-2 NA TGTGCCAGCAGCTCACTCCGGGACAACTCCTACGAGCAGTACTTC CASSSLRDNSYEQYF
NA TRBJ2-7 TRBV9 TRBD1 TGTGCCAGCAGCGACCGGGACAGCGAGCAGTACTTC CASSDRDSEQYF